This T cell receptor beta chain is drawn from a study of T cells expressing NK-cell markers. The wider study: Seven donors tested HCMV-seropositive and one tested seronegative among the eight sequenced. Study findings and constraints: What remained unclear was the HCMV specificity of expanded NKG2C+ T cell clones. Once again these clonotypes came out on top in the CD3+CD56-NKG2C+ fraction of a few donors.

The germline V gene encodes CDR1 SGHTA and CDR2 FQGNSA. This CDR3 comprises 14 residues. The cDNA for TCR beta came from 5'RACE template switching with UMIs. Reprocessing the 5' RACE reads, TCRdb reports a single entry for every CDR3 protein and omits DNA. In total, the table holds hundreds of thousands of distinct CDR3 sequences. In the case of this clonotype: Antigen: not known.

The chain combines TRBV7-2 with TRBJ2-7; checking the TCRdb D call of TRBD1 is not possible without DNA. The source material was blood T cells: a sorted CD56 or NKG2C T cell subset, CD4+ or CD8+ T cells, or bulk PBMC T cells (not recorded which). The clonotype originates from a woman between 18 and 70 years old in good health. This CDR3 is CASSRDRGGGEQYF.